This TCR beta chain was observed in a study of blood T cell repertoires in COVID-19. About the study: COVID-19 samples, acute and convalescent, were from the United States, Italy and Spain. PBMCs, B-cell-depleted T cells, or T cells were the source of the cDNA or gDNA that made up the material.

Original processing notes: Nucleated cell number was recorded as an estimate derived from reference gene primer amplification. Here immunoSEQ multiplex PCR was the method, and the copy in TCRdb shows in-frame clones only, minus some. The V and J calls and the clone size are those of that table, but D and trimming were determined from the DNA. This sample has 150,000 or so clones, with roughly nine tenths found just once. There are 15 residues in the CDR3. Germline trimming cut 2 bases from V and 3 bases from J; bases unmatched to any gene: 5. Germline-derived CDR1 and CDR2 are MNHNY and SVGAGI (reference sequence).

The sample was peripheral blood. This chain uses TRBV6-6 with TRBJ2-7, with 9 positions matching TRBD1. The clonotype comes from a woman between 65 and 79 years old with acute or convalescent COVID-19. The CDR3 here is CASSYKGTGSYEQYF. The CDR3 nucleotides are TGTGCCAGCAGTTACAAGGGGACAGGGAGCTACGAGCAGTACTTC.